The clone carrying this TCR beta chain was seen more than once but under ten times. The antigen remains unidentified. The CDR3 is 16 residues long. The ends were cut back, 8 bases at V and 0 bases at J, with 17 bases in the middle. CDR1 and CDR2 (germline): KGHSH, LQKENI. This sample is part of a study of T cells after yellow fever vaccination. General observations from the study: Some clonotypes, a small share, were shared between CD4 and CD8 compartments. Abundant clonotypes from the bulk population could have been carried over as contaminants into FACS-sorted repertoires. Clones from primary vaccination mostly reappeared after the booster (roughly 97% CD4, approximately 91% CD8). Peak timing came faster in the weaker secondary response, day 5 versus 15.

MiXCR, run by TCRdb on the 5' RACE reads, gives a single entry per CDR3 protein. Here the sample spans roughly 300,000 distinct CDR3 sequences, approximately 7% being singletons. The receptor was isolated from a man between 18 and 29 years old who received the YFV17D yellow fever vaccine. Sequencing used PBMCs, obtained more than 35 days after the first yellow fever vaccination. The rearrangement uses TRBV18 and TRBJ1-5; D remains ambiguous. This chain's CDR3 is CASASNPALSNQPQHF. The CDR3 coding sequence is TGTGCCAGCGCGAGTAATCCCGCACTTAGCAATCAGCCCCAGCATTTT. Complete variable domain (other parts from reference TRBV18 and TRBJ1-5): NAGVMQNPRHLVRRRGQEARLRCSPMKGHSHVYWYRQLPEEGLKFMVYLQKENIIDESGMPKERFSAEFPKEGPSILRIQQVVRGDSAAYFCASASNPALSNQPQHFGDGTRLSIL.